The clone carrying this T cell receptor (beta chain) was recorded once. Its target is not known. This entry is derived from a study of OX40 agonist ivuxolimab in advanced cancers. Assay used: immunoSEQ multiplex PCR; TCRdb lists only in-frame clones, some missing. The sample lists approximately 67,000 clones, around 84% occurring once. Study-wide points: Still undetermined is the antigen specificity of the expanded peripheral T cells. Clonal expansion from baseline to week 6 occurred in both CD4+ and CD8+ T cells.

V shed 4 bases, J shed 6 bases, and the junction held 5 bases outside the gene matches. This CDR3 comprises 15 residues. Germline CDR1 is SNHLY and CDR2 is FYNNEI. This specimen was CD4+ or CD8+ T cells sorted from blood, taken in a trial of the OX40 agonist ivuxolimab. This rearrangement joins TRBV2 to TRBJ2-2, with TRBD2 identical over 10 bases. This sequence originates from an adult with an advanced solid tumor such as melanoma, head and neck, liver or kidney cancer. CDR3 loop: CASSAGAGGAGELFF. DNA for the CDR3: TGTGCCAGCAGTGCAGGAGCGGGAGGGGCCGGGGAGCTGTTTTTT.